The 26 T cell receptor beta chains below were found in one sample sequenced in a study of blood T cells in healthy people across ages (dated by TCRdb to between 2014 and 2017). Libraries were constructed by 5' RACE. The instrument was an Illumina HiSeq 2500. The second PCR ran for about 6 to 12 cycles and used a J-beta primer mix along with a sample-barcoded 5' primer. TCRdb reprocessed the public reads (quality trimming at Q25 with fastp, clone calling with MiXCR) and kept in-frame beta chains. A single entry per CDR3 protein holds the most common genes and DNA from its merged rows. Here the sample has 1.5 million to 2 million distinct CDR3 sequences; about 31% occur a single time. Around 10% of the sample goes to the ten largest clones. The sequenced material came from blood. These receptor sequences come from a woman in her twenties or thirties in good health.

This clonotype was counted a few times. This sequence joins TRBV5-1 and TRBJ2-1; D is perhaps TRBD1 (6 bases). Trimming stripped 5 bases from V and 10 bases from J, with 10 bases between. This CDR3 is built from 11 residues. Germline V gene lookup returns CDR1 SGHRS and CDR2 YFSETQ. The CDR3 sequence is CASSPGQEQFF. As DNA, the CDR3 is TGCGCCAGCAGTCCCGGACAGGAGCAGTTCTTC.

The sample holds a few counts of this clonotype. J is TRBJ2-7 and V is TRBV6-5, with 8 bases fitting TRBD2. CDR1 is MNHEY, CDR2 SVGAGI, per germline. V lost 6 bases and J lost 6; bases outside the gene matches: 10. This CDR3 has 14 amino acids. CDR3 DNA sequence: TGTGCCAGCAGGTTAGGCGGGGGGACGGGCGAGCAGTACTTC. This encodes CASRLGGGTGEQYF.

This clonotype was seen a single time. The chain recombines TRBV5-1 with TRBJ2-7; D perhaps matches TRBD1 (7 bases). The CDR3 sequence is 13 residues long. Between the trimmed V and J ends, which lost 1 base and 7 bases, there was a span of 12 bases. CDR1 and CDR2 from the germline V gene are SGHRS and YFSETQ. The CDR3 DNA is TGCGCCAGCAGCTTGCGGGGGACAGAAGAGCAGTACTTC. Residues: CASSLRGTEEQYF.

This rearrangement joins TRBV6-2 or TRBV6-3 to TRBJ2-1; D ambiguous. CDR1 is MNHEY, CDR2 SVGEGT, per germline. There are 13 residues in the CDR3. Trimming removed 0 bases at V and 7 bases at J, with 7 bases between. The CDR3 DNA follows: TGTGCCAGCAGTTACTCGACCCTGAATGAGCAGTTCTTC. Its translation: CASSYSTLNEQFF.

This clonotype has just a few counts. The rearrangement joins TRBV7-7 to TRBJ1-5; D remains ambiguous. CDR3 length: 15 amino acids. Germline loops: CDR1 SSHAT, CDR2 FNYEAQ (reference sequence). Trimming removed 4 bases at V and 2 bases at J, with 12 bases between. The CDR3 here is CASSSHGEGNQPQHF. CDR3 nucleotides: TGTGCCAGCAGCTCCCACGGGGAGGGCAATCAGCCCCAGCATTTT.

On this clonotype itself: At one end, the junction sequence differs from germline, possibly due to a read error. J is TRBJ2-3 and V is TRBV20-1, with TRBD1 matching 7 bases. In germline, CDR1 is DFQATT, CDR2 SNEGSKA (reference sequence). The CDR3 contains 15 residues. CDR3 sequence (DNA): TGCAATGCTCCCTCCCGGGACAGCACCCGTGATACGCAGTATTTT. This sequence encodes CNAPSRDSTRDTQYF.

As DNA, the CDR3 is TGTGCCAGCAACATCTACACAGGGTCTGAAGCTTTCTTT. Translating it yields CASNIYTGSEAFF. The chain is built from TRBV2 and TRBJ1-1; possibly TRBD1 for D (6 bases). Germline V gene sequence: CDR1 SNHLY, CDR2 FYNNEI. The CDR3 length is 13 residues. V was cut by 7 bases and J by 6 bases, with 15 bases left in between. Variable domain in full (rest from reference TRBV2 and TRBJ1-1): EPEVTQTPSHQVTQMGQEVILRCVPISNHLYFYWYRQILGQKVEFLVSFYNNEISEKSEIFDDQFSVERPDGSNFTLKIRSTKLEDSAMYFCASNIYTGSEAFFGQGTRLTVV.

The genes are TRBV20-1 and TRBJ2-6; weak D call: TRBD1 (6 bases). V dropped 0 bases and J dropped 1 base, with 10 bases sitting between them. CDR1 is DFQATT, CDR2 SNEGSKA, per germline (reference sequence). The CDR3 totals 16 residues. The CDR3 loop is CSARDARGSGANVLTF. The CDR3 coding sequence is TGCAGTGCTAGAGACGCCAGGGGATCTGGGGCCAACGTCCTGACTTTC.

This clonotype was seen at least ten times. The CDR3 is CASSLRLAGSYEQYF. The CDR3 region has the DNA TGTGCCAGCAGCTTACGACTAGCGGGATCCTACGAGCAGTACTTC. The V and J genes are TRBV18 and TRBJ2-7; TRBD2 matches at 11 bases. The trim removed 8 bases at V and 1 base at J, leaving 7 bases unmatched. The CDR3 consists of 15 residues. Per the germline V gene, CDR1 is KGHSH and CDR2 is LQKENI.

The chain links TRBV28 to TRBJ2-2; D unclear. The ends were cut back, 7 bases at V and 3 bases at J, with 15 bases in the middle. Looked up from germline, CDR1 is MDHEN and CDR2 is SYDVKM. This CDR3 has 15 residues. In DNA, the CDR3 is TGTGCCAGCACCCTAATAGGTGTAGACACCGGGGAGCTGTTTTTT. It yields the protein CASTLIGVDTGELFF.

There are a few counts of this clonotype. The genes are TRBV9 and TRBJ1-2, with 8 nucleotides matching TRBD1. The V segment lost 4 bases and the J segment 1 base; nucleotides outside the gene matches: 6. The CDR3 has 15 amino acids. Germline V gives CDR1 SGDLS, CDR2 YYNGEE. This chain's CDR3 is CASSSRTGNNYGYTF. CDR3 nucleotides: TGTGCCAGCAGCTCCCGGACAGGGAATAACTATGGCTACACCTTC.

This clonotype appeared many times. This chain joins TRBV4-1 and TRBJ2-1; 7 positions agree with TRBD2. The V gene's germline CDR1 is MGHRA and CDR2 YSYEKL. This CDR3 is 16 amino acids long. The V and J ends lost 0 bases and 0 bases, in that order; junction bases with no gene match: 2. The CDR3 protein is CASSQEGGSSYNEQFF. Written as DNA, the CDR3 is TGCGCCAGCAGCCAAGAGGGGGGGAGCTCCTACAATGAGCAGTTCTTC.

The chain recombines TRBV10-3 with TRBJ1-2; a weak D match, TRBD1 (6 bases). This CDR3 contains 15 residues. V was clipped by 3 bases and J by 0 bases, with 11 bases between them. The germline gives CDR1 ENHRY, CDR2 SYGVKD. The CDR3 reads CAISEAGESNYGYTF. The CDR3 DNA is TGTGCCATCAGTGAAGCAGGGGAGTCTAACTATGGCTACACCTTC.

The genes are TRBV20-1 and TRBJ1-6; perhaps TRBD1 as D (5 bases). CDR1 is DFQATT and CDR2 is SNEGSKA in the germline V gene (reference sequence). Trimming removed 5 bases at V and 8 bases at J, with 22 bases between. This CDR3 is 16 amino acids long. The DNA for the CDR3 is TGCAGTGCTCCATGGGGCACCCTTAAAGGGGATTCACCCCTCCACTTT. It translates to CSAPWGTLKGDSPLHF.

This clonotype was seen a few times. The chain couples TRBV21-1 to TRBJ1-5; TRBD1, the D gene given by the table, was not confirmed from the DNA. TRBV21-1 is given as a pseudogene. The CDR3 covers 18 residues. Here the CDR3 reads CASSKQGGVLRSYQPQHF. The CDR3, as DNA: TGTGCCAGCAGCAAACAGGGTGGTGTCCTCCGAAGCTATCAGCCCCAGCATTTT.

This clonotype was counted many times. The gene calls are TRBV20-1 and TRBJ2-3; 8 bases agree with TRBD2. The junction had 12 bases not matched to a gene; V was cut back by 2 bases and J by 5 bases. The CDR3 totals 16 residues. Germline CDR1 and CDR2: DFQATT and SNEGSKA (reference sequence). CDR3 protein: CSARPTPGGAIDTQYF. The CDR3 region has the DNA TGCAGTGCTAGACCTACCCCCGGGGGGGCGATAGATACGCAGTATTTT.

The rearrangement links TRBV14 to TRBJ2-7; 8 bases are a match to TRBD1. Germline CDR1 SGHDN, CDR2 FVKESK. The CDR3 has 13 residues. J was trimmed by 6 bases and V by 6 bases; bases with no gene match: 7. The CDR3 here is CASRHTGTGEQYF. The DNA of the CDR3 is TGTGCCAGCAGACACACAGGGACAGGCGAGCAGTACTTC.

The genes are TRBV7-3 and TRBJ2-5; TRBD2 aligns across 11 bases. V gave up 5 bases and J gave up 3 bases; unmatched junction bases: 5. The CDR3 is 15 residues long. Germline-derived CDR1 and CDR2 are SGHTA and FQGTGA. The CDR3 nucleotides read TGTGCCAGCAGCCAGAGGGGACTAGCGGAAGAGACCCAGTACTTC. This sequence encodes CASSQRGLAEETQYF.

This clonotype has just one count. The CDR3: CASRKREVPYEQYF. The CDR3 DNA reads TGTGCCAGCAGGAAGCGGGAGGTACCCTACGAGCAGTACTTC. This chain links TRBV12-3 or TRBV12-4 with TRBJ2-7, with 9 nucleotides matching TRBD2. Losses at the gene ends were 6 bases for V and 2 bases for J; bases not matched to a gene: 5. The CDR3 extends over 14 amino acids.

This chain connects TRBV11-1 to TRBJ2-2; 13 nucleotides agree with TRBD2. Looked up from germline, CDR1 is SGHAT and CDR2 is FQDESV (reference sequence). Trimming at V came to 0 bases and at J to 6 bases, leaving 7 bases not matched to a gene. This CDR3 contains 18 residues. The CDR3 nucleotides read TGTGCCAGCAGCTTAGCCCCCGGACTAGCGGGAGAACCCGGGGAGCTGTTTTTT. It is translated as CASSLAPGLAGEPGELFF.

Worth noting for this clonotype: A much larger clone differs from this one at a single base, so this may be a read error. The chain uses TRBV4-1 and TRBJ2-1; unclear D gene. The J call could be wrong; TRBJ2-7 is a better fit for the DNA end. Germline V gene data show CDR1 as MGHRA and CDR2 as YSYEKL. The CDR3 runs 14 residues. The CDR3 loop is CASSQDDKYNEQYF. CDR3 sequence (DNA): TGCGCCAGCAGCCAAGATGACAAGTACAATGAGCAGTACTTC.

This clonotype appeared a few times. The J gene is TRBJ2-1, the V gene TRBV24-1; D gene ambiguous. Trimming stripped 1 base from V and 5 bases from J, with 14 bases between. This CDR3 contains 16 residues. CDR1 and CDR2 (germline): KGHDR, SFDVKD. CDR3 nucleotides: TGTGCCACCAGTGATTTTACGACCCGAAATAACAATGAGCAGTTCTTC. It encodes CATSDFTTRNNNEQFF.

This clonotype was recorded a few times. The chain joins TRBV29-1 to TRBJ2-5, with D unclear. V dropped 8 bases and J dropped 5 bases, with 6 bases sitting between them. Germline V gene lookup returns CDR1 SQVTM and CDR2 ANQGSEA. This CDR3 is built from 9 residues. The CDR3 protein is CSSKETQYF. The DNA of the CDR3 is TGCAGCTCTAAGGAGACCCAGTACTTC.

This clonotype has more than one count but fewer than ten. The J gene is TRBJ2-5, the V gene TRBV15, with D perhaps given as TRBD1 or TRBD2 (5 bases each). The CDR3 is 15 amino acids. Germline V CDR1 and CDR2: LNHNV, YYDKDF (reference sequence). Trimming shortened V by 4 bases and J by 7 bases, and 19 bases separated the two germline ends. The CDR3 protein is CATSTGDRGRGTQYF. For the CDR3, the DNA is TGTGCCACCAGCACCGGTGACCGGGGCCGGGGGACCCAGTACTTC. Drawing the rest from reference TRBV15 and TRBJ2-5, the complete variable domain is DAMVIQNPRYQVTQFGKPVTLSCSQTLNHNVMYWYQQKSSQAPKLLFHYYDKDFNNEADTPDNFQSRRPNTSFCFLDIRSPGLGDTAMYLCATSTGDRGRGTQYFGPGTRLLVL.

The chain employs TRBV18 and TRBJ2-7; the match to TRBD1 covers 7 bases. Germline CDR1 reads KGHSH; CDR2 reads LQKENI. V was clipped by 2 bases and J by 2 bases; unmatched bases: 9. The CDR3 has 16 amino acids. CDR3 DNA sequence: TGTGCCAGCTCACCAGGAGACAGGGTCGGGGCCTACGAGCAGTACTTC. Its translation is CASSPGDRVGAYEQYF.

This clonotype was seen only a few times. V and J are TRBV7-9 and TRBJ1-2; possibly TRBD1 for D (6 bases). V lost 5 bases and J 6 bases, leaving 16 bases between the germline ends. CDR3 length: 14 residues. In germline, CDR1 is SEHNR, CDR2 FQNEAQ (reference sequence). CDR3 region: CASSTGRGVDGYTF. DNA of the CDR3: TGTGCCAGCAGCACCGGCAGGGGAGTGGATGGCTACACCTTC.